This T cell receptor beta chain was captured in a study of Graves' ophthalmopathy and Graves' hyperthyroidism. The wider study: Sampling took place at initial diagnosis, with peripheral blood obtained before any treatment.

As the template, RNA transcripts were used to amplify TCR beta CDR3 regions. Investigators did first-round RT-PCR with HTBI primers, then second-round multiplex PCR. One entry per CDR3 protein results from TCRdb running MiXCR on the multiplex PCR reads. This table holds around 670,000 distinct CDR3 sequences, around 40% found once. The length of the CDR3 is 16 residues. Germline assignment: CDR1 SNHLY and CDR2 FYNNEI. With regard to this clonotype: An end of the junction does not agree with germline; a read error may underlie this.

Orbital computed tomography, together with clinical symptoms, serum thyroxine, TRAb and thyroid ultrasound, was used for diagnosis. This chain links TRBV2 with TRBJ1-2; D may be TRBD1 (5 bases). The sequencing input was peripheral blood. The source is an adult man with Graves' ophthalmopathy. CDR3: CAISERGTQANYGYTF. The CDR3 coding sequence is TGTGCCATCAGTGAGCGGGGGACCCAGGCTAACTATGGCTACACCTTC.